What follows is one TCR beta chain and its context. Antigen unknown. The data belong to a study of T cell repertoires in cytomegalovirus infection. About the study: CMV epitopes in the study were HLA-C-restricted (recently identified) and HLA-B-restricted (well studied). Public TCR beta signatures indicated both CMV infection and matching HLA type.

Using its own MiXCR run on the reads, TCRdb lists one record per CDR3 protein. The sample includes about 770,000 distinct CDR3 sequences, 25% to 35% of them seen just once. The CDR3 covers 15 residues. After removal of 3 bases from V and 5 bases from J, the junction contained 9 bases not matched to a gene. Germline CDR1 SGDLS, CDR2 YYNGEE. The rearrangement uses TRBV9 and TRBJ2-7; TRBD1 agrees at 9 bases. This TCR came from a human donor in good health (CMV status not recorded). Some clones in this sample may be carry-over from other donors' samples. The specimen was cultured CD8+ T cells from PBMCs, collected from culture after CMV antigen stimulation. The chain's CDR3 is CASSDSTGGPDEQYF. CDR3 DNA: TGTGCCAGCAGCGATTCGACAGGGGGTCCTGACGAGCAGTACTTC.